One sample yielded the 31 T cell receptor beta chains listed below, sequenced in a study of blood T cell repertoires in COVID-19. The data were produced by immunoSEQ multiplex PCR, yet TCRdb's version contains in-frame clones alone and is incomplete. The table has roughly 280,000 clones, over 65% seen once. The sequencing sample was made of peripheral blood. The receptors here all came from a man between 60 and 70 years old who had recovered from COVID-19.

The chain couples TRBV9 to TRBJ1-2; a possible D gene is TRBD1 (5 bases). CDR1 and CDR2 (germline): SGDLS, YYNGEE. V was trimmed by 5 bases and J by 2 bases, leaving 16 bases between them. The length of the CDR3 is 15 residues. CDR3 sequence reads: CASSKTTDTNYGYTF. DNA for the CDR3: TGTGCCAGCAGTAAAACGACAGATACAAACTATGGCTACACCTTC. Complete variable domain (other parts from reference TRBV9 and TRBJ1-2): DSGVTQTPKHLITATGQRVTLRCSPRSGDLSVYWYQQSLDQGLQFLIQYYNGEERAKGNILERFSAQQFPDLHSELNLSSLELGDSALYFCASSKTTDTNYGYTFGSGTRLTVV.

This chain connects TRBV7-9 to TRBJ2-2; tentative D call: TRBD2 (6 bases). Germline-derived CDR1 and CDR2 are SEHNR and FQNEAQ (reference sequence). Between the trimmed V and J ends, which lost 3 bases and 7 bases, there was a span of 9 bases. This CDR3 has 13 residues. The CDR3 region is CASSFRRVGELFF. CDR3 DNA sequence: TGTGCCAGCAGCTTTCGGAGGGTCGGGGAGCTGTTTTTT.

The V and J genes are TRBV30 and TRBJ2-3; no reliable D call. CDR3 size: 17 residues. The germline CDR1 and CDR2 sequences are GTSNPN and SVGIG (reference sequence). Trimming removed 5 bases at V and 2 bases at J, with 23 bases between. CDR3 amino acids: CAWEDPPFGSFTDTQYF. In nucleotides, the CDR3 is TGTGCCTGGGAAGATCCCCCATTCGGGTCGTTCACAGATACGCAGTATTTT.

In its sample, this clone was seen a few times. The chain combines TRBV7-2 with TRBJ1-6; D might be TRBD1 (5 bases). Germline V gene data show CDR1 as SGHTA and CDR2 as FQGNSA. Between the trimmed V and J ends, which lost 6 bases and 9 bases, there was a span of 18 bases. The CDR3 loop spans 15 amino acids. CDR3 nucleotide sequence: TGTGCCAGCAGACTAGGTACAGTGGGGGGTTCACCCCTCCACTTT. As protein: CASRLGTVGGSPLHF.

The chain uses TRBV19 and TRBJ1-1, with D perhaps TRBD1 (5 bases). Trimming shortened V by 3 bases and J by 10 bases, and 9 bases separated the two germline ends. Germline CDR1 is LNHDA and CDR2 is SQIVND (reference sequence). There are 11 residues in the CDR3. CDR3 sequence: CASSIRARAFF. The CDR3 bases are TGTGCCAGTAGTATCAGGGCGCGAGCTTTCTTT. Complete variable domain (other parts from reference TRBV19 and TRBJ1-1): DGGITQSPKYLFRKEGQNVTLSCEQNLNHDAMYWYRQDPGQGLRLIYYSQIVNDFQKGDIAEGYSVSREKKESFPLTVTSAQKNPTAFYLCASSIRARAFFGQGTRLTVV.

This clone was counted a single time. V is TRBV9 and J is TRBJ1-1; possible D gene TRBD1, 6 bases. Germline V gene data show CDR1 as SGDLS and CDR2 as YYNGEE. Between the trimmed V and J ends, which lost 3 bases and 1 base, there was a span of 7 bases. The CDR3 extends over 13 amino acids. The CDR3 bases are TGTGCCAGCAGCGGGGGACAGAACACTGAAGCTTTCTTT. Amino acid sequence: CASSGGQNTEAFF.

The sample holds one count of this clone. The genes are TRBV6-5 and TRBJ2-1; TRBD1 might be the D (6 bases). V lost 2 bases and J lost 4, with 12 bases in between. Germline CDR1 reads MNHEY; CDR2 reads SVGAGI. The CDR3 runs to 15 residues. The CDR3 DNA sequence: TGTGCCAGCAGTTACCTGACAGGAGCTTACAATGAGCAGTTCTTC. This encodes CASSYLTGAYNEQFF.

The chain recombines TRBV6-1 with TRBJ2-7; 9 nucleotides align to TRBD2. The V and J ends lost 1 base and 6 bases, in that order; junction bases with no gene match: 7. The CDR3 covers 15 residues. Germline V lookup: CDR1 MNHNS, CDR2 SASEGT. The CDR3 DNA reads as TGTGCCAGCAGTGAAGGTGGTAGCGGGAGAGGCGAGCAGTACTTC. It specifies CASSEGGSGRGEQYF.

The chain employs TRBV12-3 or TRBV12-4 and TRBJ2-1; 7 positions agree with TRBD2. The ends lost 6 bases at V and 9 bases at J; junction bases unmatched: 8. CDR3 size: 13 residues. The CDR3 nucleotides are TGTGCCAGCAGCCGCCGGGGGGAGGGTGAGCAGTTCTTC. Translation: CASSRRGEGEQFF.

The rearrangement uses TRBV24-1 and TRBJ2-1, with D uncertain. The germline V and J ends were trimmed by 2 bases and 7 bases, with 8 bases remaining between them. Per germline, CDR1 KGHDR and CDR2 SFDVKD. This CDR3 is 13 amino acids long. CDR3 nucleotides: TGTGCCACCAGTGATTCGATCCGGAATGAGCAGTTCTTC. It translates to CATSDSIRNEQFF.

This chain's CDR3 is CASSSTSFGEQFF. CDR3 bases: TGTGCCAGCAGTTCCACTAGCTTCGGTGAGCAGTTCTTC. This rearrangement joins TRBV6-2 or TRBV6-3 to TRBJ2-1; TRBD2 might be the D (6 bases). The V end lost 4 bases, the J end lost 9 bases, and 13 bases lay between the germline ends. Germline loops: CDR1 MNHEY, CDR2 SVGEGT. The length of the CDR3 is 13 residues.

The CDR3 loop reads CASSPGDRSDTIYF. The CDR3 DNA reads as TGTGCCAGCTCACCAGGGGACAGGTCGGACACCATATATTTT. The chain is built from TRBV18 and TRBJ1-3; TRBD1 aligns across 8 bases. The CDR3 has 14 residues. Trimming cost V 2 bases and J 8 bases; bases outside gene matches: 5. The V gene's germline CDR1 is KGHSH and CDR2 LQKENI. Supplemented by reference TRBV18 and TRBJ1-3, the full variable domain reads NAGVMQNPRHLVRRRGQEARLRCSPMKGHSHVYWYRQLPEEGLKFMVYLQKENIIDESGMPKERFSAEFPKEGPSILRIQQVVRGDSAAYFCASSPGDRSDTIYFGEGSWLTVV.

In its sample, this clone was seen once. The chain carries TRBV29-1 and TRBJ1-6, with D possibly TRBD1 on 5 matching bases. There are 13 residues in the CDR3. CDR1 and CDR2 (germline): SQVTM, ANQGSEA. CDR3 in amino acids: CTVRGEYNSPLHF. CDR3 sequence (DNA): TGCACCGTCCGGGGGGAGTATAATTCACCCCTCCACTTT.

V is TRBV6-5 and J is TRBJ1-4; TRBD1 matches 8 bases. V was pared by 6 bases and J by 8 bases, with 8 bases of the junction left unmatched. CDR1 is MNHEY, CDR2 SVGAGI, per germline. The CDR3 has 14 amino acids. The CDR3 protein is CASRGTGQEEKLFF. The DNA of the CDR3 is TGTGCCAGCAGGGGGACAGGTCAAGAGGAAAAACTGTTTTTT.

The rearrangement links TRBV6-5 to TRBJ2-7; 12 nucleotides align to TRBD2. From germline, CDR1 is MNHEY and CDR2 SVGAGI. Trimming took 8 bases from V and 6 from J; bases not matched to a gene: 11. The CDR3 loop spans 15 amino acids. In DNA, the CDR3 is TGTGCCAGCTCAGCACTAGCGGGAGGCGGAGGCGAGCAGTACTTC. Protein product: CASSALAGGGGEQYF.

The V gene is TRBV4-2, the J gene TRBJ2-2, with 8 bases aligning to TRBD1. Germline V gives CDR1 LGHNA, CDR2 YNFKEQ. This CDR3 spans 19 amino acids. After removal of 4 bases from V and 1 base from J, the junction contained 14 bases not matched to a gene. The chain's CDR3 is CASSPTGGLIDKNTGELFF. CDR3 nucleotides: TGTGCCAGCAGCCCCACAGGGGGACTTATAGACAAGAACACCGGGGAGCTGTTTTTT.

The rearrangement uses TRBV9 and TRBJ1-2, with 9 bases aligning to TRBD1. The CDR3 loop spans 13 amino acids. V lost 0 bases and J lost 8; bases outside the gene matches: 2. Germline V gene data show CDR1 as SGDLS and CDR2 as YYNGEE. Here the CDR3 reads CASSVEDRGGYTF. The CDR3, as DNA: TGTGCCAGCAGCGTAGAGGACAGGGGAGGCTACACCTTC. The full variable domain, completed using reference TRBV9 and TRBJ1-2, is DSGVTQTPKHLITATGQRVTLRCSPRSGDLSVYWYQQSLDQGLQFLIQYYNGEERAKGNILERFSAQQFPDLHSELNLSSLELGDSALYFCASSVEDRGGYTFGSGTRLTVV.

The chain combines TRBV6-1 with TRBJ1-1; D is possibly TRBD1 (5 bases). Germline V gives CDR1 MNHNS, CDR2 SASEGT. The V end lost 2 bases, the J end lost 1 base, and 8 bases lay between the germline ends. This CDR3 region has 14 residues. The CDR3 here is CASSERGANTEAFF. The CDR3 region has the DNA TGTGCCAGCAGTGAACGCGGGGCGAACACTGAAGCTTTCTTT.

The CDR3 DNA sequence: TGTGCCAGTAGTATTACAGGTTTGAACACTGAAGCTTTCTTT. This codes for CASSITGLNTEAFF. The J gene is TRBJ1-1, the V gene TRBV19; maybe TRBD1 (5 bases). V dropped 3 bases and J dropped 0 bases, with 8 bases sitting between them. Germline CDR1 reads LNHDA; CDR2 reads SQIVND (reference sequence). The CDR3 is 14 residues long.

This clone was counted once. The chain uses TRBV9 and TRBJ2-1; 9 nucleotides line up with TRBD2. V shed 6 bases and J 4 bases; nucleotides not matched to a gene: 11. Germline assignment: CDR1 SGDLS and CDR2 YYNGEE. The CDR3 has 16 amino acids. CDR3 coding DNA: TGTGCCAGCACCCTCGACTTGACTAGCGGTTACAATGAGCAGTTCTTC. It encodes CASTLDLTSGYNEQFF.

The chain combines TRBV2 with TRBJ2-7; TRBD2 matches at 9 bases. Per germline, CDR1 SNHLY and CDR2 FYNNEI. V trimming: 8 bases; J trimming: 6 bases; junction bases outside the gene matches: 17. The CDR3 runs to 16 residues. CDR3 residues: CASRPTIAGGRAEQYF. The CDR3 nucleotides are TGTGCCAGCCGACCCACTATCGCTGGCGGGAGGGCCGAGCAGTACTTC.

CDR3 amino acids: CASSLTGTNEKLFF. CDR3 nucleotides: TGCGCCAGCAGCTTGACGGGGACAAATGAAAAACTGTTTTTT. The chain carries TRBV5-1 and TRBJ1-4; D is possibly TRBD1 (6 bases). Germline lookup yields CDR1 SGHRS and CDR2 YFSETQ. The CDR3 is 14 residues long. Deletions cut 1 base from V and 5 bases from J, with 9 bases between. The full variable domain, its missing parts supplied by reference TRBV5-1 and TRBJ1-4, is KAGVTQTPRYLIKTRGQQVTLSCSPISGHRSVSWYQQTPGQGLQFLFEYFSETQRNKGNFPGRFSGRQFSNSRSEMNVSTLELGDSALYLCASSLTGTNEKLFFGSGTQLSVL.

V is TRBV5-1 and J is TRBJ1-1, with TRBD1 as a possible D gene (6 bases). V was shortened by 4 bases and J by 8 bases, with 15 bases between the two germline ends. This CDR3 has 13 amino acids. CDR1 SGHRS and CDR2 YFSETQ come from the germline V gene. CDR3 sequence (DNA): TGCGCCAGCAGCGGGGACATCGGGGTCGAAGCTTTCTTT. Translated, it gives CASSGDIGVEAFF.

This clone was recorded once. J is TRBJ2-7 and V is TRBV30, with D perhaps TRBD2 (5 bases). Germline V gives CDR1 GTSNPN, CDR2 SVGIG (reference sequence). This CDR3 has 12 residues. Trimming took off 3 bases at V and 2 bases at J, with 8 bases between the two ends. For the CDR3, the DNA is TGTGCCTGGAGCGCGGGCCCCTACGAGCAGTACTTC. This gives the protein CAWSAGPYEQYF.

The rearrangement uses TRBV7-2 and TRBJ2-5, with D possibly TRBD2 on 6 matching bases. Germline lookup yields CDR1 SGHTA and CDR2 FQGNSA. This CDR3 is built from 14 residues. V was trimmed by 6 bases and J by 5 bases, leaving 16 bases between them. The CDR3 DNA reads TGTGCCAGCAGGGGGGGAATGGGCAGGGAGACCCAGTACTTC. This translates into CASRGGMGRETQYF.

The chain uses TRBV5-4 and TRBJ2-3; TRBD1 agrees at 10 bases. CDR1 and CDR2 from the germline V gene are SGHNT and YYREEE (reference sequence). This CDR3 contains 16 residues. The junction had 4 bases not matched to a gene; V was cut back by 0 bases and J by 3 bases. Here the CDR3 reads CASSLAPGQGTDTQYF. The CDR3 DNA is TGTGCCAGCAGCTTGGCACCGGGACAGGGGACAGATACGCAGTATTTT.

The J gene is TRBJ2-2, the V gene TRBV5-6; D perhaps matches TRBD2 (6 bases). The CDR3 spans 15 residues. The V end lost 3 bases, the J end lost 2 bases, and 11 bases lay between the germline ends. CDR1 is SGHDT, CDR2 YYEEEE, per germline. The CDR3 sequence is CASSSRRDNTGELFF. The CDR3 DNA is TGTGCCAGCAGCTCCAGGAGGGATAACACCGGGGAGCTGTTTTTT.

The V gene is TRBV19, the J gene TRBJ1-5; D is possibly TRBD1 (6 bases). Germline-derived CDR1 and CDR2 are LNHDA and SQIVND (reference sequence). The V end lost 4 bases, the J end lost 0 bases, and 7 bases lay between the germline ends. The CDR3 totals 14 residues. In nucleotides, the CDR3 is TGTGCCAGTAGTACAGGGGCTAGCAATCAGCCCCAGCATTTT. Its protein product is CASSTGASNQPQHF.

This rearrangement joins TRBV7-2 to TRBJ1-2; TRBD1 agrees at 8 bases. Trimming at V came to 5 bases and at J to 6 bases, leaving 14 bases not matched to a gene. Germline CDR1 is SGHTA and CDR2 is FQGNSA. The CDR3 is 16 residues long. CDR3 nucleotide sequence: TGTGCCAGCAGCCTAGACCAGACAGGGGTGAGAAATGGCTACACCTTC. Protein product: CASSLDQTGVRNGYTF.

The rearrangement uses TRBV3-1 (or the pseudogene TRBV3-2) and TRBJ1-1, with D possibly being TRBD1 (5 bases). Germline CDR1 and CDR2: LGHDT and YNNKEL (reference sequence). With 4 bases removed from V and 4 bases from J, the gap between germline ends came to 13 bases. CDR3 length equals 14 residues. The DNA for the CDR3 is TGTGCCAGCAGCCTCTCGGGGGGGAGCACTGAAGCTTTCTTT. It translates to CASSLSGGSTEAFF.

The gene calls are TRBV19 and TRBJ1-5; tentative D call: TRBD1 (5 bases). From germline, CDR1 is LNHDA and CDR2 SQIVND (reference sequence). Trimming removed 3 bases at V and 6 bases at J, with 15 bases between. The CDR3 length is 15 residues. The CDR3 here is CASSIGQGSIQPQHF. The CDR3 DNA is TGTGCCAGTAGTATTGGGCAGGGAAGTATTCAGCCCCAGCATTTT.